This TCR beta chain was profiled in a study of neoadjuvant anti-PD-1 for oral cavity cancer. Across the study: Patients without progression received a fourth nivolumab dose around day 43, then surgical resection on days 50-56.

TCRdb keeps only in-frame clones here, not all; method: immunoSEQ multiplex PCR. The sample gives over 20,000 clones, around a quarter of which show up once; 15% to 20% is in the top ten. Documented time point: after neoadjuvant nivolumab, at surgical resection. Cohort: HPV-negative, locally advanced oral cavity squamous cell carcinoma patients. Germline assignment: CDR1 MDHEN and CDR2 SYDVKM. The CDR3 contains 14 residues. J lost 6 bases, V lost 5 bases, and 7 bases had no gene match. This clone occurred a few times. This receptor was obtained from a person between 35 and 79 years old with oral cavity squamous cell carcinoma. Sequences were derived from tumor tissue, sampled after nivolumab (anti-PD-1) treatment. The chain uses TRBV28 and TRBJ2-7; 10 nucleotides align to TRBD1. The DNA for the CDR3 is TGTGCCAGCAGTGTCGCCGGGACAGGGGTCGAGCAGTACTTC. Translated: CASSVAGTGVEQYF.